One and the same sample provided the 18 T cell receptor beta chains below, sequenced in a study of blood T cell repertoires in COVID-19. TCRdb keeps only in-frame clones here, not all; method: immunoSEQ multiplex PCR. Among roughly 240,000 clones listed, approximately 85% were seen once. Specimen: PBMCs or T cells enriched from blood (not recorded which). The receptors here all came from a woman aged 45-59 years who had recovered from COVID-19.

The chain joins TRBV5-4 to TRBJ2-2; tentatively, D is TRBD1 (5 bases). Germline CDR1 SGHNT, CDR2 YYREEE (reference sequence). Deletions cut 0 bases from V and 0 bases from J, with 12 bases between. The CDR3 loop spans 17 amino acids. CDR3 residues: CASSLAGRGANTGELFF. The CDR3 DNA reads TGTGCCAGCAGCTTGGCAGGAAGGGGTGCGAACACCGGGGAGCTGTTTTTT.

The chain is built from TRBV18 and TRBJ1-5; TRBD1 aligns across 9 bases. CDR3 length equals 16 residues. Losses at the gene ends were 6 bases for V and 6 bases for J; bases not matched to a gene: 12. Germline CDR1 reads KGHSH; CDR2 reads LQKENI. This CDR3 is CASSAGMDRGGQPQHF. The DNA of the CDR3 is TGTGCCAGCTCGGCCGGTATGGACAGGGGTGGTCAGCCCCAGCATTTT.

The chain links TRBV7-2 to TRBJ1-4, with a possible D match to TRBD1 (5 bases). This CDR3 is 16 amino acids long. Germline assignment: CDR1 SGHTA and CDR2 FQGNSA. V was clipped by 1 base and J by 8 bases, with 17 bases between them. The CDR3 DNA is TGTGCCAGCAGCTTAGGTTTGGTCGCAGGGCGAGAAAAACTGTTTTTT. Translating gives CASSLGLVAGREKLFF.

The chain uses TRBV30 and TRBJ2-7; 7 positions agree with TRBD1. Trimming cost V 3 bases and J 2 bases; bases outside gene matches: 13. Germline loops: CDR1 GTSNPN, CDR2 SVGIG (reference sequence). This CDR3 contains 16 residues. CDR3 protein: CAWRGLGQRGAYEQYF. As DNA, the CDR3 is TGTGCCTGGAGGGGGCTGGGACAGCGAGGTGCCTACGAGCAGTACTTC.

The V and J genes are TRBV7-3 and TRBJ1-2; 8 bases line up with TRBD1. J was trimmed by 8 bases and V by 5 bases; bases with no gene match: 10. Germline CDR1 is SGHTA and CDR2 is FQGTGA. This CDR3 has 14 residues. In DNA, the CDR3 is TGTGCCAGCAGCCCGGACAGGGACGGCCGGGGCTACACCTTC. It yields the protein CASSPDRDGRGYTF.

This chain's CDR3 is CASSLGLIFATNEKLFF. As DNA, the CDR3 is TGTGCCAGCAGCTTGGGACTGATTTTTGCAACTAATGAAAAACTGTTTTTT. J is TRBJ1-4 and V is TRBV5-8; D is unclear. The CDR3 runs to 17 residues. V gave up 0 bases and J gave up 0 bases, with 12 bases separating them. The germline CDR1 and CDR2 sequences are SGHTS and YDEGEE.

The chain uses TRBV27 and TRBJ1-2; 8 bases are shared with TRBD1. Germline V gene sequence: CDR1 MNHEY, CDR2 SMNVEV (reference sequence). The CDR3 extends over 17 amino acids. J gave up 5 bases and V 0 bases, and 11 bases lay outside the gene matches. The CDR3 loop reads CASSLSGWSGGRYGYTF. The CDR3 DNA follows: TGTGCCAGCAGTTTATCAGGATGGTCAGGGGGCCGGTATGGCTACACCTTC.

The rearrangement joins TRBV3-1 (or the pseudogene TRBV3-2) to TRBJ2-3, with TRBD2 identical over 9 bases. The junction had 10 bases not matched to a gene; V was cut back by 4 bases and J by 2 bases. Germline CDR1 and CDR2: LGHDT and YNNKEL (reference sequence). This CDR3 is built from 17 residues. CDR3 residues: CASSPPRTSVITDTQYF. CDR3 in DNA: TGTGCCAGCAGCCCCCCCCGGACTAGCGTGATCACAGATACGCAGTATTTT.

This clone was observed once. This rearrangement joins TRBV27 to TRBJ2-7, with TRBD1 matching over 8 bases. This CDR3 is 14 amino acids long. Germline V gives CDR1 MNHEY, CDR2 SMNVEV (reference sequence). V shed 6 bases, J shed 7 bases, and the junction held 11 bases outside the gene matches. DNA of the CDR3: TGTGCCAGCAGCCGGACAGGGCCCGAGTGGGAGCAGTACTTC. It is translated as CASSRTGPEWEQYF.

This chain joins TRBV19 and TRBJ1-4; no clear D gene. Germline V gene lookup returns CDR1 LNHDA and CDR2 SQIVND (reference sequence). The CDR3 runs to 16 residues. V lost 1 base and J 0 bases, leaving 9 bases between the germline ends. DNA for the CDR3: TGTGCCAGTAGTATAGGTTCTGTTGCAACTAATGAAAAACTGTTTTTT. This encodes CASSIGSVATNEKLFF.

In DNA, the CDR3 is TGCGCCAGCAGCCAAGTAACGGGAGGGACCGGGGAGCTGTTTTTT. This translates into CASSQVTGGTGELFF. V is TRBV4-1 and J is TRBJ2-2; 8 positions agree with TRBD2. This CDR3 contains 15 residues. V gave up 1 base and J gave up 5 bases; unmatched junction bases: 3. The germline CDR1 and CDR2 sequences are MGHRA and YSYEKL.

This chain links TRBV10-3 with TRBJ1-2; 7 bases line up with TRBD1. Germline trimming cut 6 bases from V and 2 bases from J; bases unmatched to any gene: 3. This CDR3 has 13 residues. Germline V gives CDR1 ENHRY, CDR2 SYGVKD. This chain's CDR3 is CAIRQGENYGYTF. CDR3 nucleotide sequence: TGTGCCATCAGGCAGGGGGAAAACTATGGCTACACCTTC.

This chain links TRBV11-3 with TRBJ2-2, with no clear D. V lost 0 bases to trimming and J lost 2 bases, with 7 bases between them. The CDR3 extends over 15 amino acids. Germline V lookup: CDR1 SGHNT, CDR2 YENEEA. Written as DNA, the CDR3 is TGTGCCAGCAGCTTAGACCTAAATAACACCGGGGAGCTGTTTTTT. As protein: CASSLDLNNTGELFF.

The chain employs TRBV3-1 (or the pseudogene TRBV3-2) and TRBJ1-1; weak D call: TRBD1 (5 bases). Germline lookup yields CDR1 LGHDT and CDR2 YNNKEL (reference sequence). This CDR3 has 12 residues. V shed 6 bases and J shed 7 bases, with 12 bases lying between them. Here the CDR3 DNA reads TGTGCCAGCAGGCCCTCAAGGGGTGAAGCTTTCTTT. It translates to CASRPSRGEAFF.

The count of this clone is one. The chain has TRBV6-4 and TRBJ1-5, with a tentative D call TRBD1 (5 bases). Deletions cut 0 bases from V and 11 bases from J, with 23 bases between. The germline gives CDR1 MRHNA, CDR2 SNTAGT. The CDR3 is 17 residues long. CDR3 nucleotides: TGTGCCAGCAGTGACTCGAGGCGGGGGGTGCCTGGGGAAGCCCAGCATTTT. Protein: CASSDSRRGVPGEAQHF.

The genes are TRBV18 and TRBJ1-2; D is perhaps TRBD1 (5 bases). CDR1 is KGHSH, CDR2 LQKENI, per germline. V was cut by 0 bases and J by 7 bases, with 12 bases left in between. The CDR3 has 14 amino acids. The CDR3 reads CASSPPRGEGGYTF. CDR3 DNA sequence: TGTGCCAGCTCACCACCCAGAGGGGAGGGTGGCTACACCTTC.

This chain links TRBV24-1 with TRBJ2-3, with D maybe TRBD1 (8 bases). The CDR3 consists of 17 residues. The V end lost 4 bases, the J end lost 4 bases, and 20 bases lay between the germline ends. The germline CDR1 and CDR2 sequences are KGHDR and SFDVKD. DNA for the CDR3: TGTGCCACCAGTGACACTGACAGGGGAGGGTCGGCAGATACGCAGTATTTT. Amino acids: CATSDTDRGGSADTQYF.

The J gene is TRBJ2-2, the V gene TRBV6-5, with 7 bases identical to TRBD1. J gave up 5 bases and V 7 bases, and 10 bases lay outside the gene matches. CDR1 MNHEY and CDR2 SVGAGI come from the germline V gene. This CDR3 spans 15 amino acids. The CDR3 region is CASNRQGGDTGELFF. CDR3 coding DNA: TGTGCCAGCAACCGTCAAGGGGGCGATACCGGGGAGCTGTTTTTT.